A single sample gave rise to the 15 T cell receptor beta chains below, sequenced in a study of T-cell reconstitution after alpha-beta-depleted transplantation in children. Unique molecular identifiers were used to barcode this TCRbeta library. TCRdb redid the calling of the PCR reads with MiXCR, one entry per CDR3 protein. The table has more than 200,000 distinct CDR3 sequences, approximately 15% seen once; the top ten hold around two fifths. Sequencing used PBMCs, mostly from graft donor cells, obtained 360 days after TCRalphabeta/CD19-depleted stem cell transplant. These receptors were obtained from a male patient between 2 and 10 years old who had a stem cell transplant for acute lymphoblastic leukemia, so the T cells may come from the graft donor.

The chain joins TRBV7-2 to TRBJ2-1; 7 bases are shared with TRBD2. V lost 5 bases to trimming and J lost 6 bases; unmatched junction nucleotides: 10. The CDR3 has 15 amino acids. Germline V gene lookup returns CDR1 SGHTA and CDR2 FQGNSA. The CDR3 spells CASSRSGDFINEQFF. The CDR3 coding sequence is TGTGCCAGCAGCCGCAGCGGGGATTTTATCAATGAGCAGTTCTTC.

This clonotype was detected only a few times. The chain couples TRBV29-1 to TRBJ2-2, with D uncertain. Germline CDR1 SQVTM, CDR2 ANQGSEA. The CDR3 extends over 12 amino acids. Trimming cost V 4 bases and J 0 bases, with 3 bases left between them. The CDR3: CSVAANTGELFF. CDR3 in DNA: TGCAGCGTTGCGGCGAACACCGGGGAGCTGTTTTTT.

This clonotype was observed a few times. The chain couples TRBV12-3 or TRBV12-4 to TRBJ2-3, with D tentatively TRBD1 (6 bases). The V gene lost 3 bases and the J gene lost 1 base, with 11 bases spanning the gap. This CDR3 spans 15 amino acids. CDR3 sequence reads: CASSFGGPRTDTQYF. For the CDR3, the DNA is TGTGCCAGCAGTTTTGGGGGCCCCCGCACAGATACGCAGTATTTT.

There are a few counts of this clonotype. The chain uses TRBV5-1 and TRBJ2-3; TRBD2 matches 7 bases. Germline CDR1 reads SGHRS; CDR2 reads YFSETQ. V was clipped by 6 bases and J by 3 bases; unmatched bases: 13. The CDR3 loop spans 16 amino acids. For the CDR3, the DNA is TGCGCCAGCACCTTTTCCAGGCTAGCGGAAACAGATACGCAGTATTTT. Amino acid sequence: CASTFSRLAETDTQYF.

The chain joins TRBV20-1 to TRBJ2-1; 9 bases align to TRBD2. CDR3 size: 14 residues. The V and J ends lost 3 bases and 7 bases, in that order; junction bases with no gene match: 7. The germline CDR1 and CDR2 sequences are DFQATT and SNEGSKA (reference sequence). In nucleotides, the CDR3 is TGCAGTGCTAGTACAGCGGGGGGCCATAATGAGCAGTTCTTC. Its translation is CSASTAGGHNEQFF.

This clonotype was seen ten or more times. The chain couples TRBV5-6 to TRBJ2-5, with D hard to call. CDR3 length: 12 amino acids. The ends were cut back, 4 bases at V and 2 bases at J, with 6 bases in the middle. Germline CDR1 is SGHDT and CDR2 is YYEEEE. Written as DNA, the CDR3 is TGTGCCAGCAGCAGAAATCAAGAGACCCAGTACTTC. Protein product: CASSRNQETQYF.

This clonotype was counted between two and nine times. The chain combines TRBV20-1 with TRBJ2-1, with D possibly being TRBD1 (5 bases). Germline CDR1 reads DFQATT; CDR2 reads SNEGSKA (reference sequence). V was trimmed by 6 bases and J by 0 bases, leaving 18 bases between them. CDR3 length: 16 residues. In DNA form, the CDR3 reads TGCAGTGCCAAAAACCACGGCAGGGACTCCTACAATGAGCAGTTCTTC. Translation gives CSAKNHGRDSYNEQFF.

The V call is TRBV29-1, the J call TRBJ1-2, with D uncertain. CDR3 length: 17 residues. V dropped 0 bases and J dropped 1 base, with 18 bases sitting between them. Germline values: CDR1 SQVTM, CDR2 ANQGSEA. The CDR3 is CSVEDRRAQLNNYGYTF. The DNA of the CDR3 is TGCAGCGTTGAAGATCGAAGGGCACAGTTGAATAACTATGGCTACACCTTC.

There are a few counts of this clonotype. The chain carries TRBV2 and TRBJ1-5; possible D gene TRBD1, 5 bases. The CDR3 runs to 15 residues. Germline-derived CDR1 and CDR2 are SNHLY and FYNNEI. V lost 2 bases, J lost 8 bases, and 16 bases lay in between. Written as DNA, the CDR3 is TGTGCCAGCAGTGAACCCCTCGGGGGAACTGAGCCCCAGCATTTT. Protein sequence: CASSEPLGGTEPQHF.

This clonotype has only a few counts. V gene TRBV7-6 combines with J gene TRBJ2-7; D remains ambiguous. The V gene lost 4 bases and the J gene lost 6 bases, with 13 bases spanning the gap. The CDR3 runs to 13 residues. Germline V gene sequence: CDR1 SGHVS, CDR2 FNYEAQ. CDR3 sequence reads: CASSSPLGSEQYF. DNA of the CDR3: TGTGCCAGCAGCTCTCCGTTGGGCTCCGAGCAGTACTTC.

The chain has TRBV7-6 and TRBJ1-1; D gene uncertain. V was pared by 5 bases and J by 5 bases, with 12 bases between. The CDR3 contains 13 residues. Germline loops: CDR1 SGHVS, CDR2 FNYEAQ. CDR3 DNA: TGTGCCAGCAGCCTGGGTCCGCGAACTGAAGCTTTCTTT. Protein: CASSLGPRTEAFF.

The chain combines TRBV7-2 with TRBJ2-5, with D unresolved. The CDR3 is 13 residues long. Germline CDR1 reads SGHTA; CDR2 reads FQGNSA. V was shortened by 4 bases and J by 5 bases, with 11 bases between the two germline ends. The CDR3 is CASSSYLGETQYF. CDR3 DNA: TGTGCCAGCAGCTCCTACCTGGGGGAGACCCAGTACTTC.

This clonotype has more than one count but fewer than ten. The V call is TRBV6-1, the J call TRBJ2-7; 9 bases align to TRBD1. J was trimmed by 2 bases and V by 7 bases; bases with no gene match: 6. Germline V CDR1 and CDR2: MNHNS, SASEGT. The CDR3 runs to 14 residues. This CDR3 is CASKGGQGAYEQYF. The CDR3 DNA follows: TGTGCCAGCAAGGGGGGACAGGGCGCCTACGAGCAGTACTTC.

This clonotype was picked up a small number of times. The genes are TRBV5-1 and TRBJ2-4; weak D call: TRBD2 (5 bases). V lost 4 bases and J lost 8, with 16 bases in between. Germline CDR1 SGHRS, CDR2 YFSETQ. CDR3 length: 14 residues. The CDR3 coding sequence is TGCGCCAGCAGCCCTTCTCAAACCGGGGACATTCAGTACTTC. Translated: CASSPSQTGDIQYF.

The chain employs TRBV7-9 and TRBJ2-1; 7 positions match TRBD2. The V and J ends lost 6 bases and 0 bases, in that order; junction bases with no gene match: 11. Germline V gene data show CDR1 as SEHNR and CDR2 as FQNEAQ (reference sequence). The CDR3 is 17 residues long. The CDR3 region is CASRPGWRGSSYNEQFF. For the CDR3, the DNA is TGTGCCAGCAGACCAGGGTGGCGGGGGAGCTCCTACAATGAGCAGTTCTTC. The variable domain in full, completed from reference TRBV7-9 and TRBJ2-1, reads DTGVSQNPRHKITKRGQNVTFRCDPISEHNRLYWYRQTLGQGPEFLTYFQNEAQLEKSRLLSDRFSAERPKGSFSTLEIQRTEQGDSAMYLCASRPGWRGSSYNEQFFGPGTRLTVL.